These 30 T cell receptor beta chains came from one sample sequenced in a study of response to subunit inactivated influenza vaccine. Each CDR3 protein gets one entry after TCRdb re-called the RT-PCR reads with MiXCR. The repertoire includes 450,000 to 550,000 distinct CDR3 sequences, about 25% of them detected once, and under 2.5% sits in the top ten. Sequencing used CD4+ T cells sorted from PBMCs, obtained roughly 5 days after vaccination. These receptors all come from a man in his forties or fifties who received an inactivated influenza vaccine.

This chain joins TRBV18 and TRBJ2-4; 11 bases align to TRBD2. CDR3 length: 15 residues. Germline V CDR1 and CDR2: KGHSH, LQKENI. Trimming removed 3 bases from V and 15 bases from J; junction bases left unmatched: 13. The CDR3 here is CASSPSMASGRSSYF. CDR3 sequence (DNA): TGTGCCAGCTCACCCTCAATGGCTAGCGGGAGGAGTTCGTACTTC.

In its sample, this clonotype was seen a few times. The chain combines TRBV24-1 with TRBJ2-1, with TRBD2 matching over 11 bases. Germline CDR1 reads KGHDR; CDR2 reads SFDVKD. The J segment lost 9 bases and the V segment lost 3 bases, leaving 9 bases of the junction unmatched. CDR3 length equals 16 residues. The DNA for the CDR3 is TGTGCCACCAGTGATCCAACTAGCGGGGGAACGGCTGAGCAGTTCTTC. Translated: CATSDPTSGGTAEQFF.

This clonotype has only a few counts. This sequence joins TRBV29-1 and TRBJ2-1; TRBD2 is a possible D gene (6 bases). The CDR3 covers 15 residues. The V gene lost 7 bases and the J gene lost 9 bases, with 25 bases spanning the gap. Germline lookup yields CDR1 SQVTM and CDR2 ANQGSEA. The CDR3 loop is CSARSGRDSRGEQFF. Written as DNA, the CDR3 is TGCAGCGCCCGATCTGGCAGGGACTCTAGGGGTGAGCAGTTCTTC.

This clonotype was seen a few times. This CDR3 reads CASSARDVYNEQFF. The CDR3 region has the DNA TGTGCCAGCAGCGCCCGGGACGTATACAATGAGCAGTTCTTC. The rearrangement links TRBV7-2 to TRBJ2-1; D tentatively reads TRBD1 or TRBD2 (5 bases each). Looked up from germline, CDR1 is SGHTA and CDR2 is FQGNSA. The V gene lost 5 bases and the J gene lost 4 bases, with 12 bases spanning the gap. This CDR3 contains 14 residues.

The table lists this clonotype with many counts. This chain links TRBV12-3 or TRBV12-4 with TRBJ2-2; 8 nucleotides match TRBD2. V shed 8 bases and J 0 bases; nucleotides not matched to a gene: 14. There are 18 residues in the CDR3. The chain's CDR3 is CASRGGRRIIANTGELFF. In nucleotides, the CDR3 is TGTGCCAGCCGGGGGGGCAGGCGAATAATCGCGAACACCGGGGAGCTGTTTTTT.

Ten or more counts support this clonotype. The chain carries TRBV29-1 and TRBJ2-5; 8 bases are a match to TRBD1. The CDR3 runs to 13 residues. CDR1 SQVTM and CDR2 ANQGSEA come from the germline V gene. V dropped 8 bases and J dropped 5; count of bases not matched to a gene: 10. The CDR3 sequence is CSLSTGVGETQYF. Written as DNA, the CDR3 is TGCAGCCTATCGACAGGGGTCGGGGAGACCCAGTACTTC.

A few counts support this clonotype. The chain recombines TRBV25-1 with TRBJ1-1; 7 nucleotides line up with TRBD1. There are 16 residues in the CDR3. Germline V gives CDR1 MGHDK, CDR2 SYGVNS. J lost 1 base, V lost 5 bases, and 10 bases had no gene match. This CDR3 reads CASSRAGTVKNTEAFF. The CDR3 nucleotides are TGTGCCAGCAGTCGTGCCGGGACAGTAAAGAACACTGAAGCTTTCTTT.

This clonotype was picked up a small number of times. At one end the junction does not follow the germline gene, possibly because of a read error. CDR3 sequence (DNA): TGCAGTGCTAGAGACGGAGCGGGAGGGCCCGGCTTC. Translated: CSARDGAGGPGF. The rearrangement joins TRBV20-1 to TRBJ2-1; TRBD2 aligns across 10 bases. The CDR3 consists of 12 residues. The germline gives CDR1 DFQATT, CDR2 SNEGSKA (reference sequence).

The chain couples TRBV6-5 to TRBJ2-2; D unresolved. The V gene lost 0 bases and the J gene lost 1 base, with 12 bases spanning the gap. CDR1 is MNHEY, CDR2 SVGAGI, per germline. This CDR3 has 17 amino acids. The CDR3 region is CASSYSLLGKNTGELFF. The CDR3 DNA is TGTGCCAGCAGTTACTCGTTACTTGGCAAGAACACCGGGGAGCTGTTTTTT.

This clonotype was observed once. The J gene is TRBJ2-7, the V gene TRBV5-1, with 9 bases that match TRBD1. CDR3 length equals 15 residues. The germline gives CDR1 SGHRS, CDR2 YFSETQ. The J segment lost 6 bases and the V segment lost 3 bases, leaving 10 bases of the junction unmatched. The CDR3 loop reads CASSSTSGTGSEQYF. The CDR3 DNA follows: TGCGCCAGCAGCTCGACATCCGGGACAGGGAGCGAGCAGTACTTC.

This clonotype was found many times. The J gene is TRBJ1-5, the V gene TRBV7-6; D is undetermined. This CDR3 is 14 amino acids long. V was clipped by 5 bases and J by 7 bases, with 15 bases between them. Germline CDR1 is SGHVS and CDR2 is FNYEAQ. The CDR3 region has the DNA TGTGCCAGCAGCCTCGGACCCTCTTACCAGCCCCAGCATTTT. Its translation: CASSLGPSYQPQHF. The full variable domain, with the rest looked up from reference TRBV7-6 and TRBJ1-5, is GAGVSQSPRYKVTKRGQDVALRCDPISGHVSLYWYRQALGQGPEFLTYFNYEAQQDKSGLPNDRFSAERPEGSISTLTIQRTEQRDSAMYRCASSLGPSYQPQHFGDGTRLSIL.

This clonotype was recorded many times. The CDR3 here is CASSPGLSYNEQFF. The CDR3 bases are TGTGCCAGCAGTCCGGGACTCTCCTACAATGAGCAGTTCTTC. This chain connects TRBV6-2 or TRBV6-3 to TRBJ2-1, with a possible D match to TRBD2 (6 bases). Between the trimmed V and J ends, which lost 5 bases and 0 bases, there was a span of 8 bases. There are 14 residues in the CDR3. Germline assignment: CDR1 MNHEY and CDR2 SVGEGT.

This chain connects TRBV7-2 to TRBJ2-1, with TRBD2 as a possible D gene (5 bases). The CDR3 runs to 15 residues. The germline CDR1 and CDR2 sequences are SGHTA and FQGNSA. Trimming shortened V by 1 base and J by 9 bases, and 16 bases separated the two germline ends. The CDR3 spells CASSLVGLVRSEQFF. Here the CDR3 DNA reads TGTGCCAGCAGCTTAGTTGGACTGGTTCGAAGTGAGCAGTTCTTC.

This clonotype has ten or more counts. The CDR3 region has the DNA TGTGCCAGCAGTTTAAGGGACACCGGGGAGCTGTTTTTT. Its protein is CASSLRDTGELFF. This rearrangement joins TRBV12-3 or TRBV12-4 to TRBJ2-2, with D unclear. Trimming left V 2 bases short and J 3 bases short, with 4 bases between. CDR3 length: 13 amino acids.

The chain is built from TRBV12-3 or TRBV12-4 and TRBJ1-1; D might be TRBD1 (6 bases). V shed 8 bases and J shed 7 bases, with 11 bases lying between them. The CDR3 is 11 residues long. CDR3 sequence: CASSPGVEAFF. For the CDR3, the DNA is TGTGCCAGCTCTCCAGGGGTTGAAGCTTTCTTT.

This clonotype has at least ten counts. This sequence joins TRBV20-1 and TRBJ2-1, with D possibly matching TRBD2 (5 bases). V lost 1 base to trimming and J lost 3 bases, with 16 bases between them. CDR1 is DFQATT, CDR2 SNEGSKA, per germline (reference sequence). The CDR3 is made up of 16 amino acids. Written as DNA, the CDR3 is TGCAGTGCTAGAGGTTCGAGCAGAGGGATCTACAATGAGCAGTTCTTC. This encodes CSARGSSRGIYNEQFF.

The genes are TRBV7-9 and TRBJ2-1, with D possibly matching TRBD2 (6 bases). The CDR3 runs to 11 residues. The V gene's germline CDR1 is SEHNR and CDR2 FQNEAQ (reference sequence). V lost 6 bases and J lost 10, with 10 bases in between. As DNA, the CDR3 is TGTGCCAGCAGTTTCCGGGGGGAGCAGTTCTTC. It is translated as CASSFRGEQFF. Drawing the rest from reference TRBV7-9 and TRBJ2-1, the complete variable domain is DTGVSQNPRHKITKRGQNVTFRCDPISEHNRLYWYRQTLGQGPEFLTYFQNEAQLEKSRLLSDRFSAERPKGSFSTLEIQRTEQGDSAMYLCASSFRGEQFFGPGTRLTVL.

J is TRBJ2-2 and V is TRBV6-1, with 14 bases lining up with TRBD2. Germline V gene lookup returns CDR1 MNHNS and CDR2 SASEGT. The CDR3 loop spans 16 amino acids. With 5 bases clipped from V and 6 bases from J, the junction kept 5 bases outside the gene matches. The CDR3 loop reads CASSTRTSGRSGELFF. The CDR3 DNA reads as TGTGCCAGCAGTACCCGGACTAGCGGGAGGTCCGGGGAGCTGTTTTTT.

The chain recombines TRBV12-3 or TRBV12-4 with TRBJ2-1, with D perhaps TRBD2 (5 bases). The CDR3 length is 15 residues. V lost 3 bases and J 9 bases, leaving 18 bases between the germline ends. CDR3 sequence reads: CASSFTERGLGEQFF. The CDR3 nucleotides read TGTGCCAGCAGTTTCACCGAACGGGGATTAGGTGAGCAGTTCTTC.

This clonotype came up a few times. The DNA of the CDR3 is TGTGCCAGCACGACGGACAGGGATCATGAGCAGTTCTTC. This codes for CASTTDRDHEQFF. The genes are TRBV2 and TRBJ2-1; 8 bases agree with TRBD1. Germline V gene data show CDR1 as SNHLY and CDR2 as FYNNEI. The trim removed 7 bases at V and 8 bases at J, leaving 7 bases unmatched. CDR3 length equals 13 residues.

This clonotype was seen more than once but under ten times. This rearrangement joins TRBV5-1 to TRBJ1-1, with D perhaps TRBD1 (5 bases). The CDR3 is 17 amino acids. V shed 3 bases and J shed 3 bases, with 21 bases lying between them. Germline values: CDR1 SGHRS, CDR2 YFSETQ. In DNA, the CDR3 is TGCGCCAGCAGCTCCCGGGGGACGTCTTTTCGGTACACTGAAGCTTTCTTT. The encoded protein is CASSSRGTSFRYTEAFF.

The chain couples TRBV7-9 to TRBJ2-7; D is unresolved. CDR1 SEHNR and CDR2 FQNEAQ come from the germline V gene (reference sequence). The CDR3 totals 14 residues. The ends were cut back, 8 bases at V and 0 bases at J, with 14 bases in the middle. CDR3 bases: TGTGCCAGCCGGGTAGGATATGCCTCCTACGAGCAGTACTTC. This sequence encodes CASRVGYASYEQYF.

A few counts support this clonotype. The rearrangement links TRBV10-2 to TRBJ1-5; D remains unclear. The CDR3 is 12 amino acids. The V gene's germline CDR1 is WSHSY and CDR2 SAAADI. V lost 4 bases to trimming and J lost 3 bases, with 4 bases between them. CDR3 region: CASSGINQPQHF. DNA for the CDR3: TGCGCCAGCAGTGGGATCAATCAGCCCCAGCATTTT.

This clonotype appeared a few times. The chain is built from TRBV2 and TRBJ2-3; D not resolved. V lost 8 bases to trimming and J lost 0 bases, with 15 bases between them. CDR3 length equals 15 residues. Germline CDR1 is SNHLY and CDR2 is FYNNEI. The CDR3 spells CASQRPTSSTDTQYF. The CDR3 region has the DNA TGTGCCAGCCAGCGACCGACCTCGAGCACAGATACGCAGTATTTT.

This clonotype was counted a few times. The V call is TRBV7-2, the J call TRBJ2-5, with a tentative D call TRBD2 (6 bases). Germline loops: CDR1 SGHTA, CDR2 FQGNSA. Trimming took off 7 bases at V and 5 bases at J, with 17 bases between the two ends. The CDR3 sequence is 14 residues long. The CDR3 here is CASKSQAGTETQYF. CDR3 in DNA: TGTGCCAGCAAATCACAGGCGGGGACGGAGACCCAGTACTTC.

This clonotype has a handful of counts. This chain joins TRBV10-3 and TRBJ1-2; D is unresolved. With 3 bases removed from V and 3 bases from J, the gap between germline ends came to 11 bases. The CDR3 is 14 amino acids. Germline CDR1 ENHRY, CDR2 SYGVKD. The CDR3 nucleotides are TGTGCCATCAGTGAATCGGGGAAGGACTATGGCTACACCTTC. Its translation is CAISESGKDYGYTF.

This chain uses TRBV9 with TRBJ2-1, with TRBD1 matching 8 bases. The CDR3 is made up of 13 amino acids. V lost 3 bases and J lost 9; bases outside the gene matches: 5. Per the germline V gene, CDR1 is SGDLS and CDR2 is YYNGEE. The chain's CDR3 is CASSGTGSSEQFF. In DNA, the CDR3 is TGTGCCAGCAGCGGGACAGGGTCGAGTGAGCAGTTCTTC.

The rearrangement uses TRBV29-1 and TRBJ2-7; 13 bases are a match to TRBD2. CDR1 SQVTM and CDR2 ANQGSEA come from the germline V gene. J lost 6 bases, V lost 7 bases, and 3 bases had no gene match. This CDR3 contains 12 residues. CDR3 residues: CSGRTSGSEQYF. The CDR3 DNA follows: TGCAGCGGGAGGACTAGCGGGAGCGAGCAGTACTTC.

This clonotype was observed a few times. V is TRBV5-8 and J is TRBJ2-1; D possibly corresponds to TRBD1 (6 bases). Germline CDR1 SGHTS, CDR2 YDEGEE. The CDR3 has 13 amino acids. Deletions cut 3 bases from V and 7 bases from J, with 11 bases between. CDR3 nucleotide sequence: TGTGCCAGCAGCTGGGACGGGACAAATGAGCAGTTCTTC. Protein product: CASSWDGTNEQFF.

About this clonotype itself: At one end, the junction sequence differs from germline, possibly due to a read error. The V and J genes are TRBV7-9 and TRBJ2-7; TRBD1 might be the D (5 bases). Per germline, CDR1 SEHNR and CDR2 FQNEAQ (reference sequence). CDR3 length: 12 amino acids. This chain's CDR3 is CASSLFQGVSLF. DNA for the CDR3: TGTGCCAGCAGCTTATTCCAAGGGGTGTCCCTCTTC. Full variable domain (outside the CDR3, taken from reference TRBV7-9 and TRBJ2-7): DTGVSQNPRHKITKRGQNVTFRCDPISEHNRLYWYRQTLGQGPEFLTYFQNEAQLEKSRLLSDRFSAERPKGSFSTLEIQRTEQGDSAMYLCASSLFQGVSLFGPGTRLTVT.